The rows below give T cell receptor beta chains drawn from one sample of a study of CD8+ T cells in alopecia areata. Data came from immunoSEQ multiplex PCR; TCRdb stores just in-frame clones and leaves some out. The repertoire holds 90,000 to 120,000 clones, with over 80% as singletons. The specimen comprised CD8+ T cells sorted from blood, sampled at week 24, from a patient treated with tofacitinib. The origin of the receptors is a human donor with alopecia areata. Both conserved end residues are part of each CDR3. The D gene is left open where the match is weak. Clone size, where shown, is once, few, many, or a class for clones that have expanded.

d_call clone_size j_call v_call cdr3_aa cdr3_nt
NA NA TRBJ2-7 TRBV14 CASSQDWGYSYEQYF TGTGCCAGCAGCCAAGATTGGGGTTACTCCTACGAGCAGTACTTC
TRBD2 NA TRBJ2-3 TRBV28 CASSLGRAGGDTDTQYF TGTGCCAGCAGTTTAGGGAGAGCGGGGGGGGATACAGATACGCAGTATTTT
NA once TRBJ2-7 TRBV23-1 CASSGAGRGCEQYF TGCGCCAGCAGTGGGGCGGGCAGGGGATGCGAGCAGTACTTC
TRBD2 NA TRBJ2-3 TRBV7-9 CASSPPAGEYTDTQYF TGTGCCAGCAGCCCCCCGGCGGGAGAATACACAGATACGCAGTATTTT
NA NA TRBJ2-5 TRBV13 CASGAATDYKQYF TGTGCCAGCGGGGCTGCTACCGACTATAAGCAGTACTTC
NA NA TRBJ2-1 TRBV4-3 CASSQDGQPYNEQFF TGCGCCAGCAGCCAAGATGGACAGCCTTACAATGAGCAGTTCTTC
NA few TRBJ2-1 TRBV7-6 CASSFNNEQFF TGTGCCAGCAGCTTTAACAATGAGCAGTTCTTC
TRBD1 NA TRBJ2-6 TRBV11-3 CASSSPAGGAYGANVLTF TGTGCCAGCAGCTCCCCCGCAGGGGGCGCTTATGGGGCCAACGTCCTGACTTTC
NA NA TRBJ2-7 TRBV18 CASSPSKGLSYEQYF TGTGCCAGCTCACCATCTAAGGGGCTCTCCTACGAGCAGTACTTC
NA NA TRBJ2-7 TRBV7-6 CASSLGRVSDEQYF TGTGCCAGCAGCTTAGGAAGGGTGTCGGACGAGCAGTACTTC
TRBD2 NA TRBJ2-2 TRBV4-2 CASSQLGLAGANTGELFF TGTGCCAGCAGCCAATTGGGGCTAGCGGGGGCGAACACCGGGGAGCTGTTTTTT
NA NA TRBJ1-5 TRBV7-2 CASSIDSFSDQPQHF TGTGCCAGCAGTATTGACAGCTTCAGCGATCAGCCCCAGCATTTT
NA NA TRBJ2-7 TRBV4-2 CASSQELIDEQYF TGTGCCAGCAGCCAAGAATTGATTGACGAGCAGTACTTC
NA few TRBJ2-7 TRBV5-1 CASSWTGYEQYF TGCGCCAGCAGCTGGACCGGCTACGAGCAGTACTTC
NA NA TRBJ2-7 TRBV7-3 CASSSEIRVSYEQYF TGTGCCAGCAGCTCAGAGATACGCGTCTCCTACGAGCAGTACTTC
TRBD1 NA TRBJ1-2 TRBV11-2 CASSPLTGGYGYTF TGTGCCAGCAGCCCTCTTACAGGGGGCTATGGCTACACCTTC
TRBD2 NA TRBJ2-1 TRBV15 CATSPSGGNYNEQFF TGTGCCACCAGCCCTAGCGGGGGCAACTACAATGAGCAGTTCTTC
NA NA TRBJ2-7 TRBV29-1 CSVELGSYEQYF TGCAGCGTTGAGCTGGGTTCCTACGAGCAGTACTTC
NA NA TRBJ1-2 TRBV25-1 CASSEVSMDGYTF TGTGCCAGCAGTGAAGTAAGCATGGATGGCTACACCTTC
NA NA TRBJ2-1 TRBV27 CASSYGNEQFF TGTGCCAGCAGCTACGGCAATGAGCAGTTCTTC
NA NA TRBJ2-1 TRBV2 CASSQSVNEQFF TGTGCCAGCAGCCAGAGCGTCAATGAGCAGTTCTTC
TRBD1 NA TRBJ2-7 TRBV4-1 CASSHAGTEVLEQYF TGCGCCAGCAGCCATGCCGGGACAGAAGTTCTCGAGCAGTACTTC
NA NA TRBJ2-7 TRBV7-8 CASSFGVPYEQYF TGTGCCAGCAGCTTTGGGGTTCCCTACGAGCAGTACTTC
NA NA TRBJ1-6 TRBV5-1 CASSSGTGDSPLHF TGCGCCAGCAGCTCCGGGACGGGGGATTCACCCCTCCACTTT
NA NA TRBJ2-3 TRBV7-6 CASSLGGAHTDTQYF TGTGCCAGCAGCTTAGGGGGGGCACACACAGATACGCAGTATTTT
TRBD2 once TRBJ2-7 TRBV7-7 CASAAGAAYEQYF TGTGCTAGCGCAGCGGGGGCCGCCTACGAGCAGTACTTC
NA NA TRBJ2-3 TRBV5-6 CASSFKQTEQYF TGTGCCAGCAGCTTTAAACAGACAGAGCAGTATTTT
NA once TRBJ2-7 TRBV18 CASSPTGNRREQYF TGTGCCAGCTCACCAACAGGTAACCGTCGCGAGCAGTACTTC
NA few TRBJ2-4 TRBV13 CASRSTPGNIQYF TGTGCCAGCAGATCGACACCGGGGAACATTCAGTACTTC
TRBD1 NA TRBJ2-1 TRBV29-1 CSIETGTGRNEQFF TGCAGCATCGAAACCGGGACAGGGAGGAATGAGCAGTTCTTC
TRBD1 NA TRBJ2-7 TRBV5-1 CASSSGTGDRYEQYF TGCGCCAGCAGCAGCGGGACAGGGGACCGCTACGAGCAGTACTTC
NA NA TRBJ2-3 TRBV4-3 CASSQVPVDPGTDTQYF TGCGCCAGCAGCCAAGTTCCGGTAGACCCGGGCACAGATACGCAGTATTTT
NA NA TRBJ2-1 TRBV5-1 CASSSLYAGVNEQFF TGCGCCAGCAGCTCACTCTACGCAGGGGTAAATGAGCAGTTCTTC
NA NA TRBJ2-1 TRBV7-9 CASSFDPREQFF TGTGCCAGCAGCTTTGATCCGAGGGAGCAGTTCTTC
NA NA TRBJ1-1 TRBV25-1 CASSAGRVAFF TGTGCCAGCAGCGCCGGGCGGGTGGCTTTCTTT
NA few TRBJ2-7 TRBV30 CAWSVGVSYEQYF TGTGCCTGGAGTGTAGGGGTCTCCTACGAGCAGTACTTC
TRBD1 NA TRBJ2-7 TRBV12-5 CASAPPDRGQREQYF TGTGCTAGTGCCCCACCGGACAGGGGGCAGCGCGAGCAGTACTTC
TRBD1 NA TRBJ1-2 TRBV7-9 CASSPPSTGVPGDYGYTF TGTGCCAGCAGCCCCCCGAGTACAGGGGTACCAGGGGACTATGGCTACACCTTC
TRBD2 NA TRBJ2-7 TRBV9 CASSVAGTSDYEQYF TGTGCCAGCAGCGTAGCAGGGACTAGCGACTACGAGCAGTACTTC
TRBD1 few TRBJ2-3 TRBV4-3 CASSPGTGLFTDTQYF TGCGCCAGCAGCCCGGGGACAGGGTTGTTCACAGATACGCAGTATTTT
NA NA TRBJ2-1 TRBV5-1 CASSSGNDGYNEQFF TGCGCCAGCAGCTCAGGGAACGATGGGTACAATGAGCAGTTCTTC
NA NA TRBJ2-7 TRBV4-1 CASSQVGGYEQYF TGCGCCAGCAGCCAAGTGGGCGGTTACGAGCAGTACTTC
TRBD2 few TRBJ2-6 TRBV29-1 CSVTGGVSGANVLTF TGCAGCGTTACGGGAGGCGTATCTGGGGCCAACGTCCTGACTTTC
TRBD2 NA TRBJ2-3 TRBV29-1 CSVPRGGSDTQYF TGCAGCGTTCCTCGGGGGGGCTCAGATACGCAGTATTTT
NA NA TRBJ2-7 TRBV6-1 CASSENAAPYEQYF TGTGCCAGCAGTGAAAACGCAGCCCCCTACGAGCAGTACTTC
TRBD1 NA TRBJ1-1 TRBV7-2 CASSLVAGGRAEAFF TGTGCCAGCAGCTTAGTTGCAGGGGGCAGGGCTGAAGCTTTCTTT
NA NA TRBJ1-2 TRBV2 CASSSPGGYGYTF TGTGCCAGCAGTTCACCTGGGGGCTATGGCTACACCTTC
NA NA TRBJ2-3 TRBV4-1 CASSHRAGGTDTQYF TGCGCCAGCAGCCACCGAGCAGGGGGGACTGATACGCAGTATTTT
NA NA TRBJ2-5 TRBV25-1 CATEGETQYF TGTGCCACCGAGGGGGAGACCCAGTACTTC
TRBD2 once TRBJ2-2 TRBV19 CASSGRGGRTGELFF TGTGCCAGTAGTGGACGGGGGGGCCGGACCGGGGAGCTGTTTTTT
NA NA TRBJ1-2 TRBV5-4 CASSPGPTNYGYTF TGTGCCAGCAGCCCGGGACCGACGAACTATGGCTACACCTTC
NA NA TRBJ1-1 TRBV21-1 CASLGGNTEAFF TGTGCCAGCCTCGGGGGAAACACTGAAGCTTTCTTT
NA NA TRBJ2-3 TRBV7-2 CASSPPPLRPVPDTQYF TGTGCCAGCAGCCCCCCCCCGCTCCGCCCAGTCCCAGATACGCAGTATTTT
TRBD2 NA TRBJ2-1 TRBV7-9 CASSLRPAGGQNEQFF TGTGCCAGCAGCTTAAGGCCCGCGGGGGGGCAAAATGAGCAGTTCTTC
NA NA TRBJ1-1 TRBV7-9 CASSSGGTEAFF TGTGCCAGCAGCTCCGGGGGGACTGAAGCTTTCTTT
NA NA TRBJ1-5 TRBV4-1 CASSHREDGTNQPQHF TGCGCCAGCAGCCACCGCGAGGACGGCACCAATCAGCCCCAGCATTTT
NA NA TRBJ2-7 TRBV27 CASSSLSDGRNYEQYF TGTGCCAGCAGTTCTCTCTCGGACGGTCGTAATTACGAGCAGTACTTC
TRBD1 few TRBJ1-5 TRBV6-1 CASSEPAGTGLNQPQHF TGTGCCAGCAGTGAACCGGCCGGGACAGGGCTCAATCAGCCCCAGCATTTT
NA once TRBJ1-1 TRBV5-1 CASSGTGRTEAFF TGCGCCAGCAGCGGTACGGGGCGGACTGAAGCTTTCTTT
TRBD1 NA TRBJ1-4 TRBV15 CATSREGTGVTRDEKLFF TGTGCCACCAGCAGAGAGGGCACAGGGGTCACGAGAGATGAAAAACTGTTTTTT